These 28 T cell receptor beta chains originate from one sample sequenced in a study of T cell repertoires in cytomegalovirus infection. TCRdb independently ran MiXCR on the reads; one entry per CDR3 protein. The sample lists approximately 500,000 distinct CDR3 sequences; about 10% were seen once. The sequencing sample was made of PBMCs. The receptor source for this set is a human donor in good health (CMV status not recorded). Some clones in this sample may be carry-over from other donors' samples.

DNA of the CDR3: TGTGCCAGCAATTACATGAACACTGAAGCTTTCTTT. It is translated as CASNYMNTEAFF. The rearrangement uses TRBV6-1 and TRBJ1-1; D unresolved. The CDR3 spans 12 residues. V lost 7 bases and J lost 0, with 6 bases in between. Germline V gene sequence: CDR1 MNHNS, CDR2 SASEGT.

The genes are TRBV18 and TRBJ1-3; maybe TRBD1 (5 bases). This CDR3 is 18 amino acids long. Trimming stripped 5 bases from V and 4 bases from J, with 24 bases between. Germline V CDR1 and CDR2: KGHSH, LQKENI. CDR3 sequence: CASSEFEWTSNVGNTIYF. DNA of the CDR3: TGTGCCAGCTCAGAGTTTGAATGGACATCAAACGTCGGAAACACCATATATTTT.

The rearrangement links TRBV11-2 to TRBJ1-2, with a tentative D call TRBD1 (5 bases). The CDR3 totals 15 residues. The ends were cut back, 4 bases at V and 2 bases at J, with 14 bases in the middle. Per the germline V gene, CDR1 is SGHAT and CDR2 is FQNNGV. CDR3 protein: CASSWYRGPNYGYTF. In DNA, the CDR3 is TGTGCCAGCAGCTGGTACCGGGGCCCGAACTATGGCTACACCTTC.

This clonotype was found many times. The chain has TRBV7-2 and TRBJ1-4, with D unclear. The CDR3 is 13 amino acids. Germline V gene sequence: CDR1 SGHTA, CDR2 FQGNSA. V lost 1 base to trimming and J lost 4 bases, with 4 bases between them. CDR3 sequence: CASSLVGNEKLFF. CDR3 DNA sequence: TGTGCCAGCAGCTTAGTGGGTAATGAAAAACTGTTTTTT.

This clonotype occurred a few times. The chain carries TRBV9 and TRBJ1-4, with TRBD1 matching 9 bases. Germline V CDR1 and CDR2: SGDLS, YYNGEE. CDR3 length: 12 amino acids. V dropped 3 bases and J dropped 13; count of bases not matched to a gene: 4. The CDR3, as DNA: TGTGCCAGCAGCGCGACAGGGGGAGGACTGTTTTTT. This codes for CASSATGGGLFF.

The rearrangement joins TRBV20-1 to TRBJ1-2; no reliable D call. The CDR3 is made up of 12 amino acids. V was trimmed by 3 bases and J by 4 bases, leaving 9 bases between them. Germline CDR1 is DFQATT and CDR2 is SNEGSKA (reference sequence). The CDR3 spells CSARKEGYGYTF. In DNA form, the CDR3 reads TGCAGTGCTAGGAAGGAGGGCTATGGCTACACCTTC.

This clonotype was recorded many times. The V gene is TRBV7-2, the J gene TRBJ1-1, with D possibly TRBD1 on 5 matching bases. Germline V lookup: CDR1 SGHTA, CDR2 FQGNSA. The CDR3 is made up of 16 amino acids. The V and J ends lost 5 bases and 0 bases respectively, with 16 bases between them. The CDR3 loop is CASSRRGRGMNTEAFF. The DNA for the CDR3 is TGTGCCAGCAGCCGCCGGGGACGGGGCATGAACACTGAAGCTTTCTTT.

This clonotype was counted at least ten times. The V call is TRBV2, the J call TRBJ2-1; unclear D gene. V was shortened by 10 bases and J by 6 bases, with 10 bases between the two germline ends. Germline loops: CDR1 SNHLY, CDR2 FYNNEI. The length of the CDR3 is 11 residues. The CDR3 coding sequence is TGTGCCAAATACAGCCCCAATGAGCAGTTCTTC. Translating gives CAKYSPNEQFF.

With regard to this clonotype: A read error is possible here, since a much larger clone lies one base away. CDR3: CASSHGQGEDSEAFF. The DNA for the CDR3 is TGTGCCAGCAGCCACGGACAGGGGGAGGACAGTGAAGCTTTCTTT. This chain uses TRBV4-2 with TRBJ1-1; 10 nucleotides agree with TRBD1. The germline V gene has CDR1 LGHNA and CDR2 YNFKEQ. The trim removed 3 bases at V and 7 bases at J, leaving 8 bases unmatched. This CDR3 has 15 residues.

Many counts were recorded for this clonotype. CDR3 amino acids: CASSLAPGGASNTGELFF. CDR3 DNA: TGTGCCAGCAGCTTAGCTCCAGGGGGGGCCTCGAACACCGGGGAGCTGTTTTTT. The J gene is TRBJ2-2, the V gene TRBV7-8, with D perhaps TRBD1 or TRBD2 (7 bases each). The CDR3 is 18 residues long. The V gene's germline CDR1 is SGHVS and CDR2 FQNEAQ. Trimming took 0 bases from V and 0 from J, leaving 14 bases between them.

The chain employs TRBV19 and TRBJ2-1; 10 nucleotides match TRBD2. The CDR3 totals 15 residues. The germline CDR1 and CDR2 sequences are LNHDA and SQIVND (reference sequence). J was trimmed by 6 bases and V by 3 bases; bases with no gene match: 5. Here the CDR3 DNA reads TGTGCCAGTAGTATTTCTAGCGGGAGAGGCAATGAGCAGTTCTTC. Amino acids: CASSISSGRGNEQFF.

This clonotype is a singleton in its sample. The V call is TRBV6-4, the J call TRBJ1-1; D gene ambiguous. V lost 3 bases, J lost 5 bases, and 16 bases lay in between. The germline V gene has CDR1 MRHNA and CDR2 SNTAGT. This CDR3 has 15 amino acids. The CDR3: CASSESEGFDTEAFF. The CDR3 DNA sequence: TGTGCCAGCAGTGAGAGTGAGGGTTTTGATACTGAAGCTTTCTTT.

Ten or more counts support this clonotype. The chain links TRBV24-1 to TRBJ2-2; no reliable D call. Between the trimmed V and J ends, which lost 9 bases and 0 bases, there was a span of 13 bases. Germline lookup yields CDR1 KGHDR and CDR2 SFDVKD. The CDR3 has 15 amino acids. CDR3 coding DNA: TGTGCCACCGGGGAAGCGCACGCGAACACCGGGGAGCTGTTTTTT. Translating it yields CATGEAHANTGELFF.

The chain recombines TRBV4-2 with TRBJ2-1; 9 positions agree with TRBD2. With 4 bases clipped from V and 6 bases from J, the junction kept 16 bases outside the gene matches. This CDR3 spans 18 amino acids. Germline CDR1 is LGHNA and CDR2 is YNFKEQ. The CDR3 DNA sequence: TGTGCCAGCAGCCCCGGGCGATTGGGAGGACTAGCGTTCAATGAGCAGTTCTTC. Translating gives CASSPGRLGGLAFNEQFF.

This clonotype turned up a few times. The gene calls are TRBV5-5 and TRBJ2-1, with D unresolved. V was pared by 3 bases and J by 2 bases, with 15 bases between. The CDR3 has 16 residues. The germline gives CDR1 SGHKS, CDR2 YYEKEE (reference sequence). CDR3 protein: CASSSQIGRAYNEQFF. DNA of the CDR3: TGTGCCAGCAGCTCTCAGATTGGTCGGGCCTACAATGAGCAGTTCTTC.

This clonotype was observed at least ten times. This chain links TRBV6-1 with TRBJ2-1; D assignment may be TRBD1 or TRBD2 (5 bases each). Germline CDR1 is MNHNS and CDR2 is SASEGT. Trimming stripped 6 bases from V and 4 bases from J, with 10 bases between. This CDR3 is 13 amino acids long. DNA of the CDR3: TGTGCCAGCAGGATAGGGACGTACAATGAGCAGTTCTTC. Its translation: CASRIGTYNEQFF.

In this sample, this clonotype turned up a few times. The chain employs TRBV10-3 and TRBJ1-5; D may be TRBD1 (6 bases). Germline assignment: CDR1 ENHRY and CDR2 SYGVKD. The CDR3 covers 12 residues. V lost 5 bases and J 6 bases, leaving 8 bases between the germline ends. The CDR3 nucleotides are TGTGCCATCAGTACAGGGACTCAGCCCCAGCATTTT. Translating gives CAISTGTQPQHF.

This clonotype was recorded at least ten times. V usage is TRBV19 and J usage is TRBJ2-1, with a tentative D call TRBD2 (6 bases). CDR3 length: 15 residues. CDR1 is LNHDA, CDR2 SQIVND, per germline (reference sequence). The ends were cut back, 6 bases at V and 7 bases at J, with 19 bases in the middle. This CDR3 reads CASSPNRDSKNEQFF. The CDR3 DNA sequence: TGTGCCAGTAGCCCCAACCGGGACTCGAAAAATGAGCAGTTCTTC.

The chain is built from TRBV30 and TRBJ2-1; D ambiguous. Trimming stripped 4 bases from V and 0 bases from J, with 10 bases between. This CDR3 region has 14 residues. Per germline, CDR1 GTSNPN and CDR2 SVGIG (reference sequence). The CDR3 loop is CAWTIMSSYNEQFF. The DNA for the CDR3 is TGTGCCTGGACTATTATGAGCTCCTACAATGAGCAGTTCTTC.

This clonotype was detected ten times or more. This sequence joins TRBV12-3 or TRBV12-4 and TRBJ1-1; D is perhaps TRBD1 (5 bases). Deletions cut 1 base from V and 0 bases from J, with 6 bases between. The CDR3 sequence is 14 residues long. The CDR3 region has the DNA TGTGCCAGCAGTTTAGGGACATTGAACACTGAAGCTTTCTTT. It translates to CASSLGTLNTEAFF.

At least ten counts were recorded for this clonotype. The chain recombines TRBV12-3 or TRBV12-4 with TRBJ2-7; TRBD1 agrees at 9 bases. The CDR3 totals 15 residues. With 8 bases clipped from V and 3 bases from J, the junction kept 11 bases outside the gene matches. This CDR3 reads CASSSGQGFFYEQYF. Written as DNA, the CDR3 is TGTGCCAGCTCCTCGGGACAGGGATTTTTCTACGAGCAGTACTTC.

V usage is TRBV3-1 and J usage is TRBJ2-7; TRBD1 agrees at 9 bases. V lost 3 bases and J lost 4; bases outside the gene matches: 25. CDR3 length: 21 residues. Germline V CDR1 and CDR2: LGHDT, YNNKEL (reference sequence). CDR3 DNA: TGTGCCAGCAGCCAGCGATGGACAGGGCCGACAGGGGGAGAAGGTTGGTACGAGCAGTACTTC. Protein: CASSQRWTGPTGGEGWYEQYF.

This clonotype was observed many times. The J gene is TRBJ2-2, the V gene TRBV7-6; 10 nucleotides agree with TRBD2. Per the germline V gene, CDR1 is SGHVS and CDR2 is FNYEAQ. After removal of 5 bases from V and 2 bases from J, the junction contained 5 bases not matched to a gene. This CDR3 has 16 amino acids. The chain's CDR3 is CASSALLAGNTGELFF. The CDR3 DNA follows: TGTGCCAGCAGCGCCCTACTAGCGGGAAACACCGGGGAGCTGTTTTTT.

This clonotype was observed at least ten times. The V gene is TRBV27, the J gene TRBJ2-3, with TRBD1 matching over 7 bases. Unmatched junction bases numbered 9, after V lost 0 bases and J lost 6 bases. The CDR3 has 16 residues. Per the germline V gene, CDR1 is MNHEY and CDR2 is SMNVEV (reference sequence). CDR3 DNA: TGTGCCAGCAGTTTATCACAGGGGATGTCGTCGGATACGCAGTATTTT. It encodes CASSLSQGMSSDTQYF.

This clonotype was picked up many times. The V and J genes are TRBV7-8 and TRBJ2-3, with TRBD2 matching over 9 bases. In germline, CDR1 is SGHVS, CDR2 FQNEAQ. This CDR3 is 17 amino acids long. The J segment lost 3 bases and the V segment lost 1 base, leaving 8 bases of the junction unmatched. The CDR3 spells CASSLVGSGRSTDTQYF. As DNA, the CDR3 is TGTGCCAGCAGCTTAGTGGGTAGCGGGAGATCAACAGATACGCAGTATTTT.

This clonotype showed up many times. The chain has TRBV11-1 and TRBJ1-2; D remains unclear. There are 15 residues in the CDR3. Germline loops: CDR1 SGHAT, CDR2 FQDESV (reference sequence). V dropped 2 bases and J dropped 2 bases, with 12 bases sitting between them. The CDR3 bases are TGTGCCAGCAGCTTATATGGCAGCCCAAACTATGGCTACACCTTC. It encodes CASSLYGSPNYGYTF.

The sample holds many counts of this clonotype. The chain joins TRBV5-1 to TRBJ2-1; 13 positions match TRBD2. Per the germline V gene, CDR1 is SGHRS and CDR2 is YFSETQ. This CDR3 comprises 18 residues. J was trimmed by 0 bases and V by 3 bases; bases with no gene match: 6. The CDR3, as DNA: TGCGCCAGCAGCTCCGGGACTAGCGGGAACTACTCCTACAATGAGCAGTTCTTC. Its translation is CASSSGTSGNYSYNEQFF.

CDR3 region: CASSLGGLATRGGIYEQYF. In nucleotides, the CDR3 is TGTGCCAGCAGTTTAGGGGGACTAGCGACCCGAGGCGGGATTTACGAGCAGTACTTC. The chain recombines TRBV28 with TRBJ2-7; 10 bases are a match to TRBD2. Germline CDR1 and CDR2: MDHEN and SYDVKM. The length of the CDR3 is 19 residues. The trim removed 2 bases at V and 4 bases at J, leaving 17 bases unmatched. Supplemented by reference TRBV28 and TRBJ2-7, the full variable domain reads DVKVTQSSRYLVKRTGEKVFLECVQDMDHENMFWYRQDPGLGLRLIYFSYDVKMKEKGDIPEGYSVSREKKERFSLILESASTNQTSMYLCASSLGGLATRGGIYEQYFGPGTRLTVT.